What follows are 18 T cell receptor beta chains derived from one specimen sequenced in a study of CD8 T cells in ankylosing spondylitis. A single record per CDR3 protein comes from TCRdb applying MiXCR to the 5' RACE reads. The repertoire consists of around 30,000 distinct CDR3 sequences, with roughly 7.2% occurring once and the leading ten covering roughly a tenth. Input material: blood, either unsorted or a sorted T cell fraction (not recorded which). All receptors come from a male donor with ankylosing spondylitis or in good health (not recorded which).

This clonotype was seen a few times. The chain recombines TRBV14 with TRBJ2-7, with no clear D. CDR3 length equals 16 residues. Deletions cut 0 bases from V and 0 bases from J, with 12 bases between. Per germline, CDR1 SGHDN and CDR2 FVKESK. The CDR3 loop reads CASSQDGFRSSYEQYF. DNA for the CDR3: TGTGCCAGCAGCCAAGATGGGTTCAGGAGCTCCTACGAGCAGTACTTC. Full variable domain (rest looked up from reference TRBV14 and TRBJ2-7): EAGVTQFPSHSVIEKGQTVTLRCDPISGHDNLYWYRRVMGKEIKFLLHFVKESKQDESGMPNNRFLAERTGGTYSTLKVQPAELEDSGVYFCASSQDGFRSSYEQYFGPGTRLTVT.

Ten or more counts support this clonotype. This sequence joins TRBV11-2 and TRBJ2-7; D is perhaps TRBD2 (6 bases). The length of the CDR3 is 16 residues. V gave up 4 bases and J gave up 0 bases, with 16 bases separating them. Germline lookup yields CDR1 SGHAT and CDR2 FQNNGV. CDR3 nucleotides: TGTGCCAGCAGCTCTGTTGGGGGGAGGAGCTCCTACGAGCAGTACTTC. This codes for CASSSVGGRSSYEQYF.

In this sample, this clonotype turned up many times. The rearrangement joins TRBV4-1 to TRBJ2-3; 7 positions agree with TRBD2. The CDR3 has 16 residues. CDR1 is MGHRA, CDR2 YSYEKL, per germline. The J segment lost 5 bases and the V segment lost 4 bases, leaving 12 bases of the junction unmatched. The CDR3 loop reads CASSPFGGSTGDTQYF. The DNA for the CDR3 is TGCGCCAGCAGCCCCTTCGGCGGGAGTACAGGAGATACGCAGTATTTT.

Worth noting for this clonotype: The junction differs from germline at one of its ends, possibly a read error. The chain couples TRBV5-6 to TRBJ2-4; 9 bases line up with TRBD2. The CDR3 loop spans 13 amino acids. CDR1 is SGHDT and CDR2 is YYEEEE in the germline V gene. In DNA form, the CDR3 reads TGTGCCATCAGCCGCGGGAGGGCGGGCATTCAGTACTTC. Its protein is CAISRGRAGIQYF.

Many counts were recorded for this clonotype. The V gene is TRBV5-1, the J gene TRBJ2-7, with a possible D match to TRBD1 (5 bases). V lost 2 bases to trimming and J lost 6 bases, with 9 bases between them. Germline-derived CDR1 and CDR2 are SGHRS and YFSETQ. The CDR3 extends over 12 amino acids. The CDR3 DNA sequence: TGCGCCAGCAGCTTAACAGGTAGCGAGCAGTACTTC. Translating it yields CASSLTGSEQYF. The variable domain in full, completed from reference TRBV5-1 and TRBJ2-7, reads KAGVTQTPRYLIKTRGQQVTLSCSPISGHRSVSWYQQTPGQGLQFLFEYFSETQRNKGNFPGRFSGRQFSNSRSEMNVSTLELGDSALYLCASSLTGSEQYFGPGTRLTVT.

The table lists this clonotype with many counts. The gene calls are TRBV19 and TRBJ2-7; 11 nucleotides align to TRBD1. With V trimmed by 4 bases and J by 1 base, 6 bases remained unmatched. Germline loops: CDR1 LNHDA, CDR2 SQIVND (reference sequence). CDR3 length: 16 amino acids. The CDR3 DNA follows: TGTGCCAGTAGTACCAAGGGGACAGGGGGATCCTACGAGCAGTACTTC. This translates into CASSTKGTGGSYEQYF.

This clonotype was picked up a small number of times. The rearrangement joins TRBV10-1 to TRBJ1-5; no clear D. This CDR3 contains 14 residues. V was clipped by 4 bases and J by 0 bases, with 7 bases between them. Germline CDR1 is WNHNN and CDR2 is SYGVQD (reference sequence). The CDR3 protein is CASSGGNSNQPQHF. The CDR3, as DNA: TGCGCCAGCAGTGGAGGAAATAGCAATCAGCCCCAGCATTTT.

This clonotype was detected many times. This could be a read error, since a much larger clone is one nucleotide away. The chain carries TRBV5-4 and TRBJ2-2, with TRBD1 matching 7 bases. J gave up 6 bases and V 4 bases, and 6 bases lay outside the gene matches. CDR1 is SGHNT, CDR2 YYREEE, per germline (reference sequence). The CDR3 is 14 amino acids. The CDR3 protein is CASSAGGQSGELFF. CDR3 nucleotides: TGTGCCAGCAGCGCTGGGGGACAGTCCGGGGAGCTGTTTTTT.

This rearrangement joins TRBV5-1 to TRBJ2-7, with D perhaps TRBD2 (6 bases). The CDR3 contains 15 residues. CDR1 and CDR2 (germline): SGHRS, YFSETQ. Trimming took off 5 bases at V and 0 bases at J, with 15 bases between the two ends. The CDR3 coding sequence is TGCGCCAGCAGTCTCGTCCAGGACTACTCCTACGAGCAGTACTTC. Translated: CASSLVQDYSYEQYF.

This clonotype was seen ten or more times. This chain joins TRBV15 and TRBJ2-1; TRBD1 matches at 7 bases. With 0 bases clipped from V and 9 bases from J, the junction kept 2 bases outside the gene matches. The CDR3 length is 13 residues. In germline, CDR1 is LNHNV, CDR2 YYDKDF (reference sequence). The CDR3 sequence: CATSRDTGVEQFF. CDR3 nucleotides: TGTGCCACCAGCAGAGACACAGGGGTTGAGCAGTTCTTC.

This clonotype has a count of ten or more. The rearrangement joins TRBV5-4 to TRBJ1-6, with 7 bases fitting TRBD1. The CDR3 sequence is 16 residues long. After removal of 0 bases from V and 9 bases from J, the junction contained 9 bases not matched to a gene. Germline values: CDR1 SGHNT, CDR2 YYREEE (reference sequence). CDR3 coding DNA: TGTGCCAGCAGCTTGGATGGGAGGGGGCTCGGTTCACCCCTCCACTTT. Residues: CASSLDGRGLGSPLHF.

This clonotype was counted ten times or more. V usage is TRBV29-1 and J usage is TRBJ2-1; the D gene is possibly TRBD2 (6 bases). This CDR3 region has 14 residues. V was shortened by 7 bases and J by 5 bases, with 18 bases between the two germline ends. Germline-derived CDR1 and CDR2 are SQVTM and ANQGSEA. The CDR3 bases are TGCAGCGGCTCCGGGGGAGGAGCAGACAATGAGCAGTTCTTC. Its translation: CSGSGGGADNEQFF.

At least ten counts were recorded for this clonotype. The chain has TRBV20-1 and TRBJ2-2, with D possibly being TRBD1 (5 bases). The CDR3 loop spans 14 amino acids. Trimming stripped 7 bases from V and 4 bases from J, with 16 bases between. Looked up from germline, CDR1 is DFQATT and CDR2 is SNEGSKA (reference sequence). For the CDR3, the DNA is TGCAGTGTTCAATATAGGGGCGGCACCGGGGAGCTGTTTTTT. Encoded protein: CSVQYRGGTGELFF.

This clonotype was counted many times. The V call is TRBV7-3, the J call TRBJ2-1; 10 positions agree with TRBD2. This CDR3 is built from 15 residues. V gave up 0 bases and J gave up 4 bases; unmatched junction bases: 0. Germline-derived CDR1 and CDR2 are SGHTA and FQGTGA. The CDR3 DNA is TGTGCCAGCAGCTTAACACTAGCGGGATACAATGAGCAGTTCTTC. Protein: CASSLTLAGYNEQFF.

The rearrangement uses TRBV14 and TRBJ2-7; perhaps TRBD1 as D (6 bases). CDR3 size: 14 residues. Trimming removed 4 bases at V and 6 bases at J, with 16 bases between. In germline, CDR1 is SGHDN, CDR2 FVKESK. The CDR3 DNA reads as TGTGCCAGCAGCCCCGGACAGCCTGTTCTCGAGCAGTACTTC. This encodes CASSPGQPVLEQYF.

The chain joins TRBV6-2 or TRBV6-3 to TRBJ2-1; 7 positions match TRBD2. Germline lookup yields CDR1 MNHEY and CDR2 SVGEGT. CDR3 length equals 15 residues. The junction had 5 bases not matched to a gene; V was cut back by 6 bases and J by 0 bases. CDR3 in DNA: TGTGCCAGCAGGTTAGCGGGTTTCTCCTACAATGAGCAGTTCTTC. This sequence encodes CASRLAGFSYNEQFF.

This clonotype showed up many times. The chain joins TRBV12-3 or TRBV12-4 to TRBJ2-3; D ambiguous. Trimming shortened V by 6 bases and J by 0 bases, and 16 bases separated the two germline ends. This CDR3 is 16 amino acids long. CDR3 amino acids: CASSADSGYSTDTQYF. CDR3 DNA: TGTGCCAGCAGCGCAGATAGTGGATATAGCACAGATACGCAGTATTTT.

This clonotype was recorded many times. V is TRBV5-1 and J is TRBJ2-3; 7 nucleotides agree with TRBD1. J lost 2 bases, V lost 1 base, and 7 bases had no gene match. CDR1 is SGHRS, CDR2 YFSETQ, per germline. The CDR3 totals 16 residues. CDR3 residues: CASSLRATGATDTQYF. CDR3 sequence (DNA): TGCGCCAGCAGCTTGCGGGCCACAGGGGCCACAGATACGCAGTATTTT.